These 8 T cell receptor beta chains came from one sample sequenced in a study of T cells in Graves' hyperthyroidism and ophthalmopathy. TCR beta CDR3 region amplification was performed from RNA transcripts. TCR CDR3 regions were first amplified by RT-PCR with HTBI primers. TCRdb called the multiplex PCR reads again in MiXCR, with one record for every CDR3 protein. The sample includes about 640,000 distinct CDR3 sequences, about 14% of them seen just once. The specimen sequenced was blood. The source is a woman between 50 and 59 years old with Graves' ophthalmopathy.

CDR3 sequence reads: CASSIQGMSGYTF. CDR3 coding DNA: TGTGCCAGCAGCATACAGGGAATGAGTGGCTACACCTTC. This sequence joins TRBV28 and TRBJ1-2, with a weak D call TRBD1 (6 bases). The V end was cut by 6 bases, the J end by 7 bases, with 15 bases between. CDR1 and CDR2 (germline): MDHEN, SYDVKM. The length of the CDR3 is 13 residues.

V usage is TRBV28 and J usage is TRBJ1-2, with 10 bases that match TRBD1. CDR1 and CDR2 from the germline V gene are MDHEN and SYDVKM. The CDR3 is made up of 13 amino acids. V dropped 4 bases and J dropped 6; count of bases not matched to a gene: 2. The CDR3 loop is CASSSGQGDGYTF. The CDR3 bases are TGTGCCAGCAGTTCCGGACAGGGGGATGGCTACACCTTC.

This clonotype showed up many times. The rearrangement links TRBV28 to TRBJ2-7; D gene ambiguous. CDR1 and CDR2 (germline): MDHEN, SYDVKM. This CDR3 region has 13 residues. V was clipped by 7 bases and J by 4 bases, with 14 bases between them. In DNA, the CDR3 is TGTGCCAGCAAAACCGGGCATACATACGAGCAGTACTTC. Translating gives CASKTGHTYEQYF.

The rearrangement joins TRBV2 to TRBJ1-2; D not resolved. The germline V gene encodes CDR1 SNHLY and CDR2 FYNNEI. This CDR3 spans 14 amino acids. V was shortened by 4 bases and J by 2 bases, with 11 bases between the two germline ends. This CDR3 reads CASSAPQLNYGYTF. As DNA, the CDR3 is TGTGCCAGCAGTGCCCCCCAACTCAACTATGGCTACACCTTC.

The V and J genes are TRBV4-3 and TRBJ2-2, with D hard to call. Trimming removed 0 bases at V and 6 bases at J, with 11 bases between. The CDR3 has 15 residues. Germline values: CDR1 LGHNA, CDR2 YSLEER. CDR3 coding DNA: TGCGCCAGCAGCCAAGAGTTGTTGGCCCCCGGGGAGCTGTTTTTT. Amino acid sequence: CASSQELLAPGELFF.

In its sample, this clonotype was seen many times. The rearrangement joins TRBV6-1 to TRBJ2-2; 12 bases map to TRBD2. The CDR3 runs 17 residues. Germline V lookup: CDR1 MNHNS, CDR2 SASEGT. V shed 5 bases and J 4 bases; nucleotides not matched to a gene: 8. CDR3 sequence (DNA): TGTGCCAGCAGTTCCCCTAGCGGGAGGGTTAGCACCGGGGAGCTGTTTTTT. It codes for CASSSPSGRVSTGELFF.

The V call is TRBV7-8, the J call TRBJ2-3; D uncertain. The CDR3 totals 16 residues. Germline CDR1 is SGHVS and CDR2 is FQNEAQ. The V end was cut by 7 bases, the J end by 2 bases, with 19 bases between. The CDR3 DNA is TGTGCCAGCACCTGGTTGGGCCTAGATCTCACAGATACGCAGTATTTT. It translates to CASTWLGLDLTDTQYF.

In regard to this clonotype: A much larger clone differs by one base, so this may be a read error. The chain couples TRBV28 to TRBJ1-5; 8 positions agree with TRBD1. Germline CDR1 reads MDHEN; CDR2 reads SYDVKM. This CDR3 has 14 residues. The junction had 5 bases not matched to a gene; V was cut back by 3 bases and J by 7 bases. The CDR3: CASSFRGQEQPQHF. The DNA for the CDR3 is TGTGCCAGCAGTTTCAGGGGGCAAGAACAGCCCCAGCATTTT.